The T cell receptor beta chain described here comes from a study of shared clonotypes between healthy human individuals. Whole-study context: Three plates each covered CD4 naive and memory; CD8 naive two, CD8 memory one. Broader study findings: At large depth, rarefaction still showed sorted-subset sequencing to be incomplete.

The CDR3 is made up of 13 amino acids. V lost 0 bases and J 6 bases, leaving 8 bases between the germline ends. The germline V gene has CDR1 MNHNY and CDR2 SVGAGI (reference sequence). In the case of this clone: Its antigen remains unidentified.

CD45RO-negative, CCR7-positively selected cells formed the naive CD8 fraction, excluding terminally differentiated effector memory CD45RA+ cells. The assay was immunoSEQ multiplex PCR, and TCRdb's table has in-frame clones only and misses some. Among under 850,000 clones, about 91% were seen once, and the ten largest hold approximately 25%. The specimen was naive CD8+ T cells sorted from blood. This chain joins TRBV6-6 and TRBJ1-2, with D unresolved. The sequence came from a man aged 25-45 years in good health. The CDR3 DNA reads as TGTGCCAGCAGTTACTCCTATTCGGATGGCTACACCTTC. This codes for CASSYSYSDGYTF.